This entry concerns a single T cell receptor (beta chain). Its antigen has not been determined. Base qualities are missing; no much larger clone stands one base away. Library preparation employed the immunoSEQ multiplex PCR assay. TCRdb holds this immuneACCESS table with in-frame rearrangements only. Some clones are missing; in checked studies, unresolved V genes explain under half, and the rest has no known cause. The sample table contains 150,000 to 200,000 clones; only one count was recorded for over 85% of them. Approximately 1.4% of the sample is taken by the ten largest. This sample stems from a study of control samples from healthy donors and cancer patients (dated by TCRdb to between 2020 and 2021). CDR3 length: 14 amino acids, cysteine to phenylalanine. The kept DNA is CDR3 alone, 42 bases in frame from the first base. The V end gives up 5 bases and the J end 0 bases, leaving 5 bases in the junction not matched to a gene. CDR1 and CDR2 are read off the germline V gene as SQVTM and ANQGSEA.

The sequenced sample was blood. The rearranged chain carries TRBV29-1 and TRBJ1-2; 8 bases in the junction line up with TRBD1. The clonotype was recovered from a man aged 25 to 45 in good health. In nucleotide form, the sequence is TGCAGCGTTCCCGGGACAGGATCTAACTATGGCTACACCTTC. Its translation is CSVPGTGSNYGYTF.